Below, 6 T cell receptor beta chains from the same sample are listed, as sequenced in a study of cytomegalovirus exposure and HLA in healthy donors. The table came from immunoSEQ multiplex PCR; TCRdb's copy has only in-frame clones and leaves some out. The sample shows approximately 140,000 clones, around four fifths of them seen only once. Sequenced input: PBMCs. These receptors originate from a woman in her 30s in good health and CMV-seronegative.

The chain joins TRBV4-2 to TRBJ2-2, with 11 positions matching TRBD1. Per the germline V gene, CDR1 is LGHNA and CDR2 is YNFKEQ. The CDR3 consists of 17 residues. V shed 4 bases, J shed 6 bases, and the junction held 10 bases outside the gene matches. The CDR3 here is CASSLNPWGQGAGELFF. DNA of the CDR3: TGTGCCAGCAGCCTCAACCCTTGGGGACAGGGGGCCGGGGAGCTGTTTTTT.

CDR3 DNA: TGTGCCAGCAGCCCGAGGACTGATAGCAATCAGCCCCAGCATTTT. Protein: CASSPRTDSNQPQHF. V is TRBV7-2 and J is TRBJ1-5; D remains ambiguous. Germline CDR1 is SGHTA and CDR2 is FQGNSA. The CDR3 is 15 residues long. V shed 5 bases and J shed 0 bases, with 11 bases lying between them.

This chain uses TRBV28 with TRBJ2-1; D call uncertain. The CDR3 length is 14 residues. Germline CDR1 and CDR2: MDHEN and SYDVKM. Trimming removed 3 bases at V and 6 bases at J, with 12 bases between. The CDR3 DNA is TGTGCCAGCAGTTTCATTGGGTCGGGCAATGAGCAGTTCTTC. Protein: CASSFIGSGNEQFF.

The CDR3 loop reads CASRPSPGSPLHF. The CDR3 region has the DNA TGTGCCAGCAGACCGTCCCCGGGATCACCCCTCCACTTT. This sequence joins TRBV6-5 and TRBJ1-6; D uncertain. The CDR3 contains 13 residues. CDR1 and CDR2 from the germline V gene are MNHEY and SVGAGI. V dropped 6 bases and J dropped 10 bases, with 13 bases sitting between them.

This clone was detected only a few times. V usage is TRBV5-8 and J usage is TRBJ2-7; D gene unclear. This CDR3 contains 16 residues. V was clipped by 1 base and J by 5 bases, with 19 bases between them. Germline CDR1 and CDR2: SGHTS and YDEGEE. The CDR3: CASSLSIIRSVDEQYF. DNA for the CDR3: TGTGCCAGCAGCTTGTCGATAATCAGATCCGTCGACGAGCAGTACTTC.

This chain connects TRBV9 to TRBJ2-1; 10 nucleotides align to TRBD2. The CDR3 covers 16 residues. CDR1 is SGDLS, CDR2 YYNGEE, per germline. The V gene end was trimmed by 3 bases and the J gene end by 2 bases; junction bases not matched to a gene: 5. CDR3 nucleotide sequence: TGTGCCAGCAGCGCTATAGCGGGGGGTGCCTACAATGAGCAGTTCTTC. Amino acid sequence: CASSAIAGGAYNEQFF.